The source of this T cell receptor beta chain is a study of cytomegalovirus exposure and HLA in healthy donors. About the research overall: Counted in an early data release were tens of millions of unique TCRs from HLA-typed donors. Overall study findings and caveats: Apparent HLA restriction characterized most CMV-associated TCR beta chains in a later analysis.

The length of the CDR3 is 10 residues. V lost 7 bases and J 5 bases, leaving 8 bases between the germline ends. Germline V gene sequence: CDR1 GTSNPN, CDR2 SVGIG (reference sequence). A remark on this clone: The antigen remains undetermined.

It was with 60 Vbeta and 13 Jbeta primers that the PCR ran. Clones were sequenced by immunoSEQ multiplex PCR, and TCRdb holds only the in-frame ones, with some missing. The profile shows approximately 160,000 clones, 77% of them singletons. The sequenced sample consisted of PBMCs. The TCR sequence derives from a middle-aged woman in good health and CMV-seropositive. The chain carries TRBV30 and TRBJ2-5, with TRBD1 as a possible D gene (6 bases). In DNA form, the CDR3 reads TGTGCCTACAGGGAGGAGACCCAGTACTTC. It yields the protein CAYREETQYF.